Below are 5 T cell receptor beta chains sequenced from a single sample in a study of T cell responses to AZD1222 COVID-19 vaccine. The data were produced by immunoSEQ multiplex PCR, yet TCRdb's version contains in-frame clones alone and is incomplete. This table has fewer than 150,000 clones, around 90% appearing once. The material sequenced was peripheral blood, taken 28 days after the second AZD1222 dose. These TCRs come from an adult who received the AZD1222 COVID-19 vaccine.

In this sample, this clone turned up once. The chain has TRBV7-9 and TRBJ2-3, with D unresolved. This CDR3 has 18 residues. CDR1 and CDR2 from the germline V gene are SEHNR and FQNEAQ (reference sequence). Trimming took off 5 bases at V and 0 bases at J, with 21 bases between the two ends. DNA of the CDR3: TGTGCCAGCAGCCCCTGGTTTGAGTACAGAACTAGCACAGATACGCAGTATTTT. Its protein product is CASSPWFEYRTSTDTQYF.

This rearrangement joins TRBV11-3 to TRBJ2-6; a weak D match, TRBD1 (5 bases). Per germline, CDR1 SGHNT and CDR2 YENEEA. Trimming cost V 5 bases and J 0 bases, with 8 bases left between them. CDR3 length: 15 residues. The chain's CDR3 is CASSQGDSGANVLTF. The CDR3 region has the DNA TGTGCCAGCAGCCAAGGGGACTCTGGGGCCAACGTCCTGACTTTC.

This clone has a single count. This rearrangement joins TRBV27 to TRBJ2-7, with 11 bases that match TRBD1. CDR1 is MNHEY and CDR2 is SMNVEV in the germline V gene (reference sequence). V lost 5 bases and J lost 0; bases outside the gene matches: 3. This CDR3 spans 15 amino acids. The CDR3 DNA sequence: TGTGCCAGCAGTACAGGGACAGGGGGCTCCTACGAGCAGTACTTC. Amino acid sequence: CASSTGTGGSYEQYF.

The rearrangement joins TRBV5-1 to TRBJ1-1, with D perhaps matching TRBD1 (5 bases). The CDR3 is made up of 14 amino acids. The V gene's germline CDR1 is SGHRS and CDR2 YFSETQ. V lost 7 bases and J lost 4, with 17 bases in between. The CDR3 nucleotides read TGCGCCAGCTCCGAGACAGTCCCCGCCACTGAAGCTTTCTTT. As protein: CASSETVPATEAFF.

The V gene is TRBV20-1, the J gene TRBJ1-2; possible D gene TRBD1, 6 bases. Trimming took 5 bases from V and 6 from J, leaving 10 bases between them. This CDR3 contains 11 residues. The germline gives CDR1 DFQATT, CDR2 SNEGSKA (reference sequence). The CDR3 loop is CSAPHRDGYTF. In DNA, the CDR3 is TGCAGTGCTCCCCACAGGGATGGCTACACCTTC.